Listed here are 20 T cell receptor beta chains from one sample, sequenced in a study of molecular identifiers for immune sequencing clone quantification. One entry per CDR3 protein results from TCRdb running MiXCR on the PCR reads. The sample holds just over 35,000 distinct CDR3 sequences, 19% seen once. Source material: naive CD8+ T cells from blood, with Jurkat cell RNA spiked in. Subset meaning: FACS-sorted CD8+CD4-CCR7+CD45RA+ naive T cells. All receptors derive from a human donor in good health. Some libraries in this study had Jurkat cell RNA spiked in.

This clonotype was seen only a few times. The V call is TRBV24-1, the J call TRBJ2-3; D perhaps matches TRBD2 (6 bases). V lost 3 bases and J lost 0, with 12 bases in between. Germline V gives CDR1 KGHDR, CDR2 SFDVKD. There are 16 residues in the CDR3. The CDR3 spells CATSDPRGTSTDTQYF. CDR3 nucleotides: TGTGCCACCAGTGATCCTCGGGGGACTAGCACAGATACGCAGTATTTT.

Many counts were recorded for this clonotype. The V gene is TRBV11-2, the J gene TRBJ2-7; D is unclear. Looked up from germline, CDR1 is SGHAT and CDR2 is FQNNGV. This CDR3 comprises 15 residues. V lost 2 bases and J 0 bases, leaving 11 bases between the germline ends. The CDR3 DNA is TGTGCCAGCAGCTTAAATTCCAGAAGCTCCTACGAGCAGTACTTC. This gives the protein CASSLNSRSSYEQYF.

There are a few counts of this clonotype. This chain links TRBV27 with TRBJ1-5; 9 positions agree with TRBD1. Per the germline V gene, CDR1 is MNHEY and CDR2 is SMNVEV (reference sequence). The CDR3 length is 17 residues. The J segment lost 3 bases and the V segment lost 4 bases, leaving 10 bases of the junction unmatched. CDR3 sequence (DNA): TGTGCCAGCAGTTCCCACTCGGACAGGGGTATCAATCAGCCCCAGCATTTT. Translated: CASSSHSDRGINQPQHF.

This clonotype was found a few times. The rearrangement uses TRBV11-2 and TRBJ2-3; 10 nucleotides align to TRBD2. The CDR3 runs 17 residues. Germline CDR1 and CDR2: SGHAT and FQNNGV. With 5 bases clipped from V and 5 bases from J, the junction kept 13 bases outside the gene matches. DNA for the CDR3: TGTGCCAGCAGCCTTATAAGTGGGGGACTAGCGCTAGATACGCAGTATTTT. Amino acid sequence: CASSLISGGLALDTQYF.

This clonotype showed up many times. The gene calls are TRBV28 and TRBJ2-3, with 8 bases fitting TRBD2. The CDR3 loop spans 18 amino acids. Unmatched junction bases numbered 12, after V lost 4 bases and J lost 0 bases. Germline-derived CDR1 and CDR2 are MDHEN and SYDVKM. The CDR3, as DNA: TGTGCCAGCAGTTCGGGTGAAATGGTAGCGGGGAGCACAGATACGCAGTATTTT. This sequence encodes CASSSGEMVAGSTDTQYF. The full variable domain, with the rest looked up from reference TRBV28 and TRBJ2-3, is DVKVTQSSRYLVKRTGEKVFLECVQDMDHENMFWYRQDPGLGLRLIYFSYDVKMKEKGDIPEGYSVSREKKERFSLILESASTNQTSMYLCASSSGEMVAGSTDTQYFGPGTRLTVL.

CDR3 protein: CASRGWNTEAFF. The CDR3 DNA reads as TGTGCCAGCAGAGGCTGGAACACTGAAGCTTTCTTT. The chain combines TRBV12-3 or TRBV12-4 with TRBJ1-1, with D unclear. This CDR3 contains 12 residues. Deletions cut 6 bases from V and 1 base from J, with 6 bases between.

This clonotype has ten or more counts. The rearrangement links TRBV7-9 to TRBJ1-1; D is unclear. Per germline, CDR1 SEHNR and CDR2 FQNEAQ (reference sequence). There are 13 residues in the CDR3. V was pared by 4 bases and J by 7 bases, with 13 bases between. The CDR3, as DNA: TGTGCCAGCAGCTCACTCTCGGACCTTGAAGCTTTCTTT. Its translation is CASSSLSDLEAFF.

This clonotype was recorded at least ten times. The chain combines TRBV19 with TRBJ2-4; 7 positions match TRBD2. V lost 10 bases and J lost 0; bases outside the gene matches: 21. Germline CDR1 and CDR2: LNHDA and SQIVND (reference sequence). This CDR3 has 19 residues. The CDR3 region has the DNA TGTGCCACCTCCATACTAGCGTCGTGGGTGGCCCTAGCCAAAAACATTCAGTACTTC. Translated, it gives CATSILASWVALAKNIQYF.

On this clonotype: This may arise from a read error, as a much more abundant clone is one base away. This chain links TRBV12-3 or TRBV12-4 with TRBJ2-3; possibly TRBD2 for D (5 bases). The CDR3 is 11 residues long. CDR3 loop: CASSFGSTLYF. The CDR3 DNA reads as TGTGCCAGCAGTTTTGGGAGTACGCTGTATTTT.

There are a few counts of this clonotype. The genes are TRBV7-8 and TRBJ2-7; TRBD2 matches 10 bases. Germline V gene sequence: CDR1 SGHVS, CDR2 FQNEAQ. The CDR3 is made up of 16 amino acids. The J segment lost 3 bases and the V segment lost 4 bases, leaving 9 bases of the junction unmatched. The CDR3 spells CASSSGIAGGLYEQYF. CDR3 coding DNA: TGTGCCAGCAGCTCCGGAATAGCGGGGGGCCTCTACGAGCAGTACTTC.

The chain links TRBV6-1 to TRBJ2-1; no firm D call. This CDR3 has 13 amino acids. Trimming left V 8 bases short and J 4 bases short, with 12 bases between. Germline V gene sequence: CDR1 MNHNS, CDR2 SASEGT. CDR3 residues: CASGGLGYNEQFF. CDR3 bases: TGTGCCAGCGGTGGGCTAGGGTACAATGAGCAGTTCTTC.

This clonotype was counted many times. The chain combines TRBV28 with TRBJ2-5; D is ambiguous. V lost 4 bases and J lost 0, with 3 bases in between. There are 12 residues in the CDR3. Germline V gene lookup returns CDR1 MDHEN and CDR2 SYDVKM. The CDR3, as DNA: TGTGCCAGCAGTTATCACCAAGAGACCCAGTACTTC. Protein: CASSYHQETQYF.

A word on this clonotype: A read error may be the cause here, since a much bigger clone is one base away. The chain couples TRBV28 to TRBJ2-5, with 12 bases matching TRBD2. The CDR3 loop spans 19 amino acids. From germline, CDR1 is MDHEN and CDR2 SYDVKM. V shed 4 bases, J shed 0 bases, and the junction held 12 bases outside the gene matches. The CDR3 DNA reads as TGTGCCAGCAGTTCCCTTATTCTAGCGGGGGGGGGGTACCAAGAGACCCAGTACTTC. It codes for CASSSLILAGGGYQETQYF.

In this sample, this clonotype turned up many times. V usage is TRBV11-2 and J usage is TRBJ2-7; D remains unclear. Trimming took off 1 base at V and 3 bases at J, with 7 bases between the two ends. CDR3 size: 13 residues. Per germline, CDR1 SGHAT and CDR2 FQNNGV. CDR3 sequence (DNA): TGTGCCAGCAGCTTAGGGAGAGGCTACGAGCAGTACTTC. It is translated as CASSLGRGYEQYF.

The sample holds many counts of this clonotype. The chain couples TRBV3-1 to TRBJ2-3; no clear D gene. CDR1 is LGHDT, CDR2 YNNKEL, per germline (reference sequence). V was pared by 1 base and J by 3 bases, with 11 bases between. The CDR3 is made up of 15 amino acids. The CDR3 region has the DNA TGTGCCAGCAGCCAAGCCCAGAGCTCAACAGATACGCAGTATTTT. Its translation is CASSQAQSSTDTQYF.

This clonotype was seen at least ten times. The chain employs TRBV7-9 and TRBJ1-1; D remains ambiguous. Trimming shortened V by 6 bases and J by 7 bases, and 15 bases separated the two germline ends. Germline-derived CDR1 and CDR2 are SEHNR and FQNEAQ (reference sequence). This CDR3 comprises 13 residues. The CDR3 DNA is TGTGCCAGCAGAAGGGCCCAGCACCTTGAAGCTTTCTTT. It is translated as CASRRAQHLEAFF. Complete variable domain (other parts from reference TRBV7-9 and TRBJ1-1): DTGVSQNPRHKITKRGQNVTFRCDPISEHNRLYWYRQTLGQGPEFLTYFQNEAQLEKSRLLSDRFSAERPKGSFSTLEIQRTEQGDSAMYLCASRRAQHLEAFFGQGTRLTVV.

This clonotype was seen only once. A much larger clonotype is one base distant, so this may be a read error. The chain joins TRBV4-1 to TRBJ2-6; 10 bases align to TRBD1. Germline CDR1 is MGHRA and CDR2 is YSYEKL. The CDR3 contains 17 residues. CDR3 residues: CASSQTTGGAGASVLTF. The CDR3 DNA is TGCGCCAGCAGCCAAACGACAGGGGGCGCTGGGGCCAGCGTCCTGACTTTC.

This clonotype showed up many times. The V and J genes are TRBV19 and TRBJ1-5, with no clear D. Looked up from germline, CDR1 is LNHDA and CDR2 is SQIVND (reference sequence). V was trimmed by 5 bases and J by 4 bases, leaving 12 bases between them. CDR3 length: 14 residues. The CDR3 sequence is CASSLAGLNQPQHF. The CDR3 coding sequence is TGTGCCAGTAGTCTTGCAGGACTAAATCAGCCCCAGCATTTT.

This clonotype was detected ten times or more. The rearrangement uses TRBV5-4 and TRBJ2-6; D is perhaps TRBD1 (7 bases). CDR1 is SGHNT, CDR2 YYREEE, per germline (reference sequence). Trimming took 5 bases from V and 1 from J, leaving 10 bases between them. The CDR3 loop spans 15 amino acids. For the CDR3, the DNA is TGTGCCAGCAGACCAGGGGGGTCTGGGGCCAACGTCCTGACTTTC. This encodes CASRPGGSGANVLTF.

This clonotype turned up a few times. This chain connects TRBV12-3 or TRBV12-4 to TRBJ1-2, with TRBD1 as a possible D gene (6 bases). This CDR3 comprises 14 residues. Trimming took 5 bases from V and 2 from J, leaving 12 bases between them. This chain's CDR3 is CASSLPGHNYGYTF. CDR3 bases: TGTGCCAGCAGTCTCCCGGGACACAACTATGGCTACACCTTC.